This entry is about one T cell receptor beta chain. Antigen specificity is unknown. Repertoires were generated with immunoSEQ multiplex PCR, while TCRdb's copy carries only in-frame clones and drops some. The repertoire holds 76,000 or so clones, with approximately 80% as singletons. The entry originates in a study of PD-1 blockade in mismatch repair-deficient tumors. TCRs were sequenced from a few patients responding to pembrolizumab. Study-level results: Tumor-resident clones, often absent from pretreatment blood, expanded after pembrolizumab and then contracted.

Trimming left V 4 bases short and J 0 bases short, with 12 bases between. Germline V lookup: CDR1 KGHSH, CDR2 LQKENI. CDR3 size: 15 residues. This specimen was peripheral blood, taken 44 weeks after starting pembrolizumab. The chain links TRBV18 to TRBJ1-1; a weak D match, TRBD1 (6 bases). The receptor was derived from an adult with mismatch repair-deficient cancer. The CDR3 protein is CASSLQTGMNTEAFF. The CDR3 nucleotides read TGTGCCAGCTCACTTCAAACAGGGATGAACACTGAAGCTTTCTTT.